Shown below are 22 T cell receptor beta chains from a single sample sequenced in a study of neurological immune-mediated disorders. Via MiXCR, TCRdb re-called the 5' RACE reads, giving one row per CDR3 protein. Counted here are around 53,000 distinct CDR3 sequences, 4% to 5.5% occurring once; the ten biggest clones make up about 3.1%. The sequencing input was PBMCs. Receptors were obtained from a man aged 45 to 65 with multiple sclerosis.

The chain links TRBV3-1 to TRBJ2-3, with 14 bases fitting TRBD2. CDR3 size: 15 residues. V dropped 8 bases and J dropped 10; count of bases not matched to a gene: 11. Germline loops: CDR1 LGHDT, CDR2 YNNKEL (reference sequence). The CDR3 here is CASGGLAGGPRPQYF. CDR3 sequence (DNA): TGTGCCAGCGGAGGACTAGCGGGGGGACCTCGACCGCAGTATTTT.

This clonotype was detected many times. The V and J genes are TRBV20-1 and TRBJ2-3; 7 positions match TRBD2. CDR3 size: 13 residues. Germline-derived CDR1 and CDR2 are DFQATT and SNEGSKA (reference sequence). V shed 4 bases, J shed 2 bases, and the junction held 3 bases outside the gene matches. The DNA of the CDR3 is TGCAGTGCTACAGCGGGGTACACAGATACGCAGTATTTT. It codes for CSATAGYTDTQYF.

This clonotype was recorded many times. V usage is TRBV20-1 and J usage is TRBJ2-4; D is possibly TRBD1 (5 bases). The CDR3 spans 16 residues. V was cut by 6 bases and J by 9 bases, with 27 bases left in between. Looked up from germline, CDR1 is DFQATT and CDR2 is SNEGSKA (reference sequence). CDR3 nucleotides: TGCAGTGCCGACCACTTGAGTAAGACAGTAAGGAGCATTCAGTACTTC. Translated: CSADHLSKTVRSIQYF.

This clonotype was found many times. The V and J genes are TRBV5-1 and TRBJ2-7; a possible D gene is TRBD1 (6 bases). The CDR3 spans 15 residues. Trimming cost V 4 bases and J 1 base, with 15 bases left between them. CDR1 is SGHRS, CDR2 YFSETQ, per germline. CDR3 coding DNA: TGCGCCAGCAGCCCCGGACAGACATATTCCTACGAGCAGTACTTC. It encodes CASSPGQTYSYEQYF.

This clonotype was found many times. V usage is TRBV6-5 and J usage is TRBJ1-6, with D uncertain. Trimming left V 1 base short and J 12 bases short, with 7 bases between. This CDR3 has 12 residues. Germline CDR1 reads MNHEY; CDR2 reads SVGAGI. The chain's CDR3 is CASSYLGGPLHF. The DNA of the CDR3 is TGTGCCAGCAGTTACTTAGGCGGACCCCTCCACTTT.

This clonotype was counted at least ten times. The J gene is TRBJ1-2, the V gene TRBV12-3 or TRBV12-4, with D unclear. The CDR3 runs 15 residues. Trimming left V 5 bases short and J 7 bases short, with 20 bases between. The CDR3 bases are TGTGCCAGCAGTCCGAGGACGGGAAGTCGTGTTGGCTACACCTTC. It encodes CASSPRTGSRVGYTF.

This chain joins TRBV7-9 and TRBJ2-1; 7 nucleotides agree with TRBD2. The CDR3 has 18 residues. Germline lookup yields CDR1 SEHNR and CDR2 FQNEAQ (reference sequence). The V segment lost 5 bases and the J segment 2 bases; nucleotides outside the gene matches: 15. The CDR3 sequence is CASSPTPGASGTYNEQFF. CDR3 nucleotides: TGTGCCAGCAGCCCAACCCCAGGAGCTAGCGGAACCTACAATGAGCAGTTCTTC.

This clonotype was seen a few times. This chain links TRBV5-1 with TRBJ1-1; no clear D. V was shortened by 2 bases and J by 6 bases, with 11 bases between the two germline ends. This CDR3 region has 13 residues. CDR1 is SGHRS, CDR2 YFSETQ, per germline. The CDR3 coding sequence is TGCGCCAGCAGCTTTTGGGCCCAGGCTGAAGCTTTCTTT. This encodes CASSFWAQAEAFF. Variable domain in full (rest from reference TRBV5-1 and TRBJ1-1): KAGVTQTPRYLIKTRGQQVTLSCSPISGHRSVSWYQQTPGQGLQFLFEYFSETQRNKGNFPGRFSGRQFSNSRSEMNVSTLELGDSALYLCASSFWAQAEAFFGQGTRLTVV.

This clonotype has at least ten counts. The chain has TRBV5-5 and TRBJ1-5; D call uncertain. This CDR3 comprises 14 residues. Trimming removed 0 bases at V and 7 bases at J, with 11 bases between. Germline-derived CDR1 and CDR2 are SGHKS and YYEKEE (reference sequence). The chain's CDR3 is CASSLGTVRQPQHF. The CDR3 nucleotides are TGTGCCAGCAGCTTGGGCACAGTTCGACAGCCCCAGCATTTT.

This clonotype was seen more than once but under ten times. The junction does not match germline at one end; this may be a read error. V usage is TRBV3-1 and J usage is TRBJ1-5; D gene ambiguous. Looked up from germline, CDR1 is LGHDT and CDR2 is YNNKEL (reference sequence). The CDR3 has 14 amino acids. CDR3 bases: TGTGCCAGCAGCGCGGGGTTTAGCAATCAGCCCCAGAATTTT. Translating it yields CASSAGFSNQPQNF.

This clonotype was recorded at least ten times. The chain employs TRBV5-1 and TRBJ2-1, with a tentative D call TRBD2 (6 bases). Germline V gene sequence: CDR1 SGHRS, CDR2 YFSETQ. The CDR3 spans 16 residues. Trimming took 3 bases from V and 4 from J, leaving 17 bases between them. The CDR3 is CASSWGIGGTYNEQFF. The CDR3 DNA follows: TGCGCCAGCAGCTGGGGGATCGGAGGGACTTACAATGAGCAGTTCTTC.

The chain carries TRBV27 and TRBJ2-7, with 10 bases lining up with TRBD1. Germline assignment: CDR1 MNHEY and CDR2 SMNVEV (reference sequence). Trimming cost V 3 bases and J 2 bases; bases outside gene matches: 4. This CDR3 is 15 amino acids long. The CDR3 nucleotides read TGTGCCAGCAGTTTCTCCGGGACAGGGGCCTACGAGCAGTACTTC. Amino acid sequence: CASSFSGTGAYEQYF.

This clonotype was found a few times. One junction end does not reproduce the germline sequence, and a read error may be involved. The chain is built from TRBV5-1 and TRBJ1-3; D is undetermined. The CDR3 has 14 amino acids. The germline V gene encodes CDR1 SGHRS and CDR2 YFSETQ. DNA for the CDR3: TGCGCCAGCAGCTTAGAGGGTGGAGGAAAAACCATATATTTT. Protein: CASSLEGGGKTIYF.

The chain couples TRBV20-1 to TRBJ1-6; TRBD1 aligns across 9 bases. V lost 0 bases to trimming and J lost 5 bases; unmatched junction nucleotides: 8. CDR3 length: 17 amino acids. Germline values: CDR1 DFQATT, CDR2 SNEGSKA (reference sequence). In DNA form, the CDR3 reads TGCAGTGCTAGAGACTCATTGCGGGACAGGGATAATTCACCCCTCCACTTT. Residues: CSARDSLRDRDNSPLHF.

The rearrangement joins TRBV29-1 to TRBJ2-1; D unclear. The CDR3 is made up of 11 amino acids. V lost 4 bases and J lost 6, with 7 bases in between. CDR1 and CDR2 from the germline V gene are SQVTM and ANQGSEA. CDR3 amino acids: CSVATGNEQFF. CDR3 DNA sequence: TGCAGCGTTGCTACTGGCAATGAGCAGTTCTTC.

This clonotype was recorded many times. Germline and junction disagree at one end, which may indicate a read error. V gene TRBV5-1 combines with J gene TRBJ1-6; possibly TRBD1 for D (5 bases). Germline CDR1 and CDR2: SGHRS and YFSETQ. The CDR3 runs to 15 residues. In DNA, the CDR3 is TGCGCCAGCAGCTTGGGGGGCGGCCGGGATTCACCCCTCAACTTT. This translates into CASSLGGGRDSPLNF.

This clonotype was recorded many times. The chain recombines TRBV5-1 with TRBJ2-1; TRBD1 matches at 7 bases. CDR3 size: 13 residues. V gave up 0 bases and J gave up 9 bases; unmatched junction bases: 3. Germline loops: CDR1 SGHRS, CDR2 YFSETQ. In DNA, the CDR3 is TGCGCCAGCAGCTTGGACAGGGGAAGTGAGCAGTTCTTC. Encoded protein: CASSLDRGSEQFF. The entire variable domain, with the rest obtained from reference TRBV5-1 and TRBJ2-1, is as follows: KAGVTQTPRYLIKTRGQQVTLSCSPISGHRSVSWYQQTPGQGLQFLFEYFSETQRNKGNFPGRFSGRQFSNSRSEMNVSTLELGDSALYLCASSLDRGSEQFFGPGTRLTVL.

This clonotype was picked up many times. The J gene is TRBJ2-7, the V gene TRBV13, with 9 positions matching TRBD1. V was clipped by 5 bases and J by 0 bases; unmatched bases: 14. The CDR3 totals 18 residues. Germline assignment: CDR1 PRHDT and CDR2 FYEKMQ (reference sequence). The CDR3 sequence: CASSHTRTGVGGSYEQYF. In DNA, the CDR3 is TGTGCCAGCAGCCATACCCGGACAGGGGTTGGAGGCTCCTACGAGCAGTACTTC.

The rearrangement links TRBV20-1 to TRBJ2-5; D is undetermined. This CDR3 is 15 amino acids long. Germline CDR1 reads DFQATT; CDR2 reads SNEGSKA (reference sequence). V was clipped by 1 base and J by 3 bases, with 15 bases between them. The CDR3 DNA reads TGCAGTGCTAGAGTGACGGCCGCCTATGAAGAGACCCAGTACTTC. Translating it yields CSARVTAAYEETQYF.

This clonotype came up many times. The chain links TRBV3-1 to TRBJ2-1; tentatively, D is TRBD1 or TRBD2 (5 bases each). Germline V gene data show CDR1 as LGHDT and CDR2 as YNNKEL (reference sequence). The CDR3 length is 13 residues. With 6 bases removed from V and 6 bases from J, the gap between germline ends came to 12 bases. The CDR3 DNA is TGTGCCAGCAGGGGACCTCCGGGCAATGAGCAGTTCTTC. Translating gives CASRGPPGNEQFF.

This clonotype has at least ten counts. The chain joins TRBV10-3 to TRBJ1-2; D is unclear. The germline V gene encodes CDR1 ENHRY and CDR2 SYGVKD. Trimming shortened V by 0 bases and J by 0 bases, and 8 bases separated the two germline ends. CDR3 length: 15 amino acids. CDR3 loop: CAISESQPANYGYTF. CDR3 in DNA: TGTGCCATCAGTGAGTCGCAGCCTGCTAACTATGGCTACACCTTC.

This clonotype was seen more than once but under ten times. As the CDR3 is not closed by the conserved phenylalanine or tryptophan, this likely results from a read error. V and J are TRBV12-3 or TRBV12-4 and TRBJ2-1, with 11 bases fitting TRBD2. This CDR3 spans 14 amino acids. With V trimmed by 5 bases and J by 8 bases, 5 bases remained unmatched. Here the CDR3 reads CASSLSGGAYEQFC. In nucleotides, the CDR3 is TGTGCCAGCAGTCTTAGCGGGGGGGCCTATGAGCAGTTCTGC.